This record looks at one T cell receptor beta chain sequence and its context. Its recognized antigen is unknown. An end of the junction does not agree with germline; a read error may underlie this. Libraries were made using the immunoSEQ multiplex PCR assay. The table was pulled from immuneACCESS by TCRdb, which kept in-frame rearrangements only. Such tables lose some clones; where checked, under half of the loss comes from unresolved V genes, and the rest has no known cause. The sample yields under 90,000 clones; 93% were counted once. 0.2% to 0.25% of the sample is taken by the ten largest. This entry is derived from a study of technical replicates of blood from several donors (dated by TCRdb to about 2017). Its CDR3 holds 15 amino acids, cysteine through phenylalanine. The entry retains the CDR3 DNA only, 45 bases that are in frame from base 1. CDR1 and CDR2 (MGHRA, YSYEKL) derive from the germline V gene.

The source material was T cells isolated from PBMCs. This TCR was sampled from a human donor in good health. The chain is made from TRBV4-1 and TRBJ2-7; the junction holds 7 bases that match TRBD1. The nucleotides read TGCGCCAGCAACCAACCAACACAGGGGACCTACGAGCAGTACTTC. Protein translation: CASNQPTQGTYEQYF.